A single sample gave rise to the 9 T cell receptor beta chains below, sequenced in a study of beta chain features in type 1 diabetes. Reverse transcribing all isolated RNA meant expressed TCRB transcripts were sequenced. Generated by immunoSEQ multiplex PCR, the TCRdb table keeps only in-frame clones and is missing some. In the table there are hundreds of thousands of clones, approximately 15% of which are singletons. The sample consisted of naive CD4+ T cells from blood. The receptors were gathered from a man aged 30-40 years in good health.

This clone was detected a few times. The gene calls are TRBV5-1 and TRBJ2-1; TRBD1 or TRBD2 may be the D gene (5 bases each). Trimming took off 0 bases at V and 6 bases at J, with 19 bases between the two ends. Germline CDR1 SGHRS, CDR2 YFSETQ. This CDR3 is built from 17 residues. The CDR3 bases are TGCGCCAGCAGCTTGGTTCCGGGGACGGTGATGACCAATGAGCAGTTCTTC. Protein product: CASSLVPGTVMTNEQFF. Together with reference TRBV5-1 and TRBJ2-1, the CDR3 gives the full variable domain: KAGVTQTPRYLIKTRGQQVTLSCSPISGHRSVSWYQQTPGQGLQFLFEYFSETQRNKGNFPGRFSGRQFSNSRSEMNVSTLELGDSALYLCASSLVPGTVMTNEQFFGPGTRLTVL.

This clone was counted only a few times. CDR3 protein: CASSLGQRETNNEQFF. Here the CDR3 DNA reads TGTGCCAGCAGCTTGGGCCAGCGGGAGACGAACAATGAGCAGTTCTTC. This rearrangement joins TRBV5-4 to TRBJ2-1; TRBD2 matches at 8 bases. Trimming removed 0 bases from V and 5 bases from J; junction bases left unmatched: 7. Germline V gene sequence: CDR1 SGHNT, CDR2 YYREEE (reference sequence). The CDR3 runs 16 residues.

This clone was observed a few times. The chain links TRBV19 to TRBJ2-7, with 7 bases matching TRBD1. Losses at the gene ends were 4 bases for V and 2 bases for J; bases not matched to a gene: 8. Germline CDR1 is LNHDA and CDR2 is SQIVND (reference sequence). CDR3 length: 15 amino acids. The CDR3 is CASSTGGTVAYEQYF. CDR3 DNA: TGTGCCAGTAGTACCGGTGGGACAGTGGCCTACGAGCAGTACTTC. Supplemented by reference TRBV19 and TRBJ2-7, the full variable domain reads DGGITQSPKYLFRKEGQNVTLSCEQNLNHDAMYWYRQDPGQGLRLIYYSQIVNDFQKGDIAEGYSVSREKKESFPLTVTSAQKNPTAFYLCASSTGGTVAYEQYFGPGTRLTVT.

In its sample, this clone was seen a few times. This chain uses TRBV19 with TRBJ2-4; no firm D call. CDR3 length: 13 residues. The V gene's germline CDR1 is LNHDA and CDR2 SQIVND (reference sequence). With 8 bases removed from V and 0 bases from J, the gap between germline ends came to 8 bases. The CDR3 region has the DNA TGTGCCAGTGAGAACTTAGCCAAAAACATTCAGTACTTC. It is translated as CASENLAKNIQYF. Drawing the rest from reference TRBV19 and TRBJ2-4, the complete variable domain is DGGITQSPKYLFRKEGQNVTLSCEQNLNHDAMYWYRQDPGQGLRLIYYSQIVNDFQKGDIAEGYSVSREKKESFPLTVTSAQKNPTAFYLCASENLAKNIQYFGAGTRLSVL.

The V gene is TRBV14, the J gene TRBJ2-1; D remains ambiguous. The CDR3 consists of 14 residues. The V gene lost 0 bases and the J gene lost 4 bases, with 7 bases spanning the gap. CDR1 is SGHDN and CDR2 is FVKESK in the germline V gene. For the CDR3, the DNA is TGTGCCAGCAGCCAAGATTGGCCTTACAATGAGCAGTTCTTC. Translation gives CASSQDWPYNEQFF.

This clone has just a few counts. This chain connects TRBV4-3 to TRBJ2-3, with 10 positions matching TRBD2. V was clipped by 3 bases and J by 3 bases; unmatched bases: 6. The CDR3 is made up of 16 amino acids. Per the germline V gene, CDR1 is LGHNA and CDR2 is YSLEER. CDR3 in DNA: TGCGCCAGCAGCCAGGCTACTAGCGGGGTAACAGATACGCAGTATTTT. This sequence encodes CASSQATSGVTDTQYF.

This clone was recorded a few times. The chain uses TRBV2 and TRBJ2-3; TRBD2 matches at 11 bases. Germline V gives CDR1 SNHLY, CDR2 FYNNEI. There are 15 residues in the CDR3. Trimming took 6 bases from V and 0 from J; bases not matched to a gene: 2. This chain's CDR3 is CASRTSGISTDTQYF. In DNA, the CDR3 is TGTGCCAGCAGGACTAGCGGGATAAGCACAGATACGCAGTATTTT.

The chain links TRBV11-2 to TRBJ2-1, with 12 positions matching TRBD2. The V gene end was trimmed by 5 bases and the J gene end by 7 bases; junction bases not matched to a gene: 9. The CDR3 is 16 amino acids. From germline, CDR1 is SGHAT and CDR2 FQNNGV. The CDR3 region is CASSPNLAGGQNEQFF. In nucleotides, the CDR3 is TGTGCCAGCAGCCCAAATCTAGCGGGAGGGCAGAATGAGCAGTTCTTC.

This clone has only a few counts. The chain uses TRBV6-5 and TRBJ2-7; D is ambiguous. V lost 4 bases and J lost 5, with 15 bases in between. CDR1 is MNHEY, CDR2 SVGAGI, per germline. This CDR3 contains 14 residues. CDR3 loop: CASSSLPLTDEQYV. The CDR3 DNA follows: TGTGCCAGCAGTTCACTGCCTCTTACGGACGAGCAGTACGTC.